These T cell receptor beta chains were read from a single sample in a study of tumor and adjacent non-tumor tissue in lung cancer. One entry per CDR3 protein results from TCRdb running MiXCR on the multiplex PCR reads. The table shows 95,000 to 150,000 distinct CDR3 sequences, with 66% occurring only once. Sequencing was done on a sample of lung tumor tissue. All receptors derive from a man aged 25 to 45 with non-small cell lung cancer. Both conserved end residues are part of each CDR3. The D gene is left open where the match is weak. Rows may omit the clone size; those that give it use once, few, many or a size class.

v_gene: TRBV12-3/TRBV12-4; abundance: few; d_gene: -; j_gene: TRBJ1-2; CDR3nt: TGTGCCAGCAGCCCCCAGGGCAGGGCTAGGGCTGGCTACACCTTC; CDR3aa: CASSPQGRARAGYTF
v_gene: TRBV6-1; abundance: -; d_gene: TRBD1; j_gene: TRBJ1-5; CDR3nt: TGTGTAGGAGGGGACAGGAGCAATCAGCCCCAGCATTTT; CDR3aa: CVGGDRSNQPQHF
v_gene: TRBV4-2; abundance: many; d_gene: -; j_gene: TRBJ2-7; CDR3nt: TGTGCCAGCAGCCAAGAATTGGCTCTGTATGACGAGCAGTACTTC; CDR3aa: CASSQELALYDEQYF
v_gene: TRBV5-4; abundance: once; d_gene: TRBD1; j_gene: TRBJ2-7; CDR3nt: TGTGCCAGCAGCCGGGGGGGACAGGGGGTCTACGGGCAGTACTTC; CDR3aa: CASSRGGQGVYGQYF
v_gene: TRBV11-2; abundance: -; d_gene: -; j_gene: TRBJ2-3; CDR3nt: TGTGCCAGCACCAGGGACTCCTCCGCAGATACGCAGTATTTT; CDR3aa: CASTRDSSADTQYF
v_gene: TRBV11-2; abundance: few; d_gene: -; j_gene: TRBJ2-2; CDR3nt: TGTACCAGCAGCTTAACGAGTGGGGCTGGAGAGCTGTTTTTT; CDR3aa: CTSSLTSGAGELFF
v_gene: TRBV12-3/TRBV12-4; abundance: many; d_gene: -; j_gene: TRBJ1-5; CDR3nt: TGTGCCAGCAGAACCCTAAATCAGCCCCAGCATTTT; CDR3aa: CASRTLNQPQHF
v_gene: TRBV29-1; abundance: -; d_gene: -; j_gene: TRBJ2-7; CDR3nt: TGCAGCGTTGGGTCGGGGGATCGCGTGCGGTACTTC; CDR3aa: CSVGSGDRVRYF
v_gene: TRBV11-2; abundance: -; d_gene: TRBD1; j_gene: TRBJ2-2; CDR3nt: TGTGCTAGCAGCCCCGGGACAGGAGTAAACACCGGGAAGCTGTTTTTT; CDR3aa: CASSPGTGVNTGKLFF
v_gene: TRBV6-5; abundance: -; d_gene: -; j_gene: TRBJ1-1; CDR3nt: TGTGCCAGCAGTCCCATTGTGAGGGGTAGTACTGAAGCTTTCTTT; CDR3aa: CASSPIVRGSTEAFF
v_gene: TRBV5-1; abundance: -; d_gene: -; j_gene: TRBJ2-3; CDR3nt: TGCGCCAGCAGCTTGAAGGGGGGCGGCACAGATACGCAGTATTTT; CDR3aa: CASSLKGGGTDTQYF
v_gene: TRBV11-1; abundance: -; d_gene: TRBD2; j_gene: TRBJ2-1; CDR3nt: TGTGCCTGCAGCTTAGGACTAGCTGATGAGCAGTTCTTC; CDR3aa: CACSLGLADEQFF
v_gene: TRBV4-3; abundance: -; d_gene: -; j_gene: TRBJ2-1; CDR3nt: TGTGCCAGCAGCCACCAGACCTCCTACAATGAGCAGGTCTTC; CDR3aa: CASSHQTSYNEQVF
v_gene: TRBV6-5; abundance: -; d_gene: -; j_gene: TRBJ1-4; CDR3nt: TGTGCCAAGAGTACGAAGGCGGGAAAACTGTTTTTT; CDR3aa: CAKSTKAGKLFF
v_gene: TRBV11-3; abundance: many; d_gene: -; j_gene: TRBJ2-7; CDR3nt: TGTGCCAGCAGCTTAGAAGGGGCGGACAATACCTACGAGCAGTACTTC; CDR3aa: CASSLEGADNTYEQYF
v_gene: TRBV7-9; abundance: -; d_gene: -; j_gene: TRBJ2-1; CDR3nt: TGTCCCAGCAGCAAACAGACTAGTAGGAATAAGCAGTTCTTC; CDR3aa: CPSSKQTSRNKQFF
v_gene: TRBV4-2; abundance: -; d_gene: TRBD1; j_gene: TRBJ1-1; CDR3nt: TGTGCCAGCAGCCAAGAGACAGGGGTGGACACTGAAGCTTTCTTT; CDR3aa: CASSQETGVDTEAFF
v_gene: TRBV7-2; abundance: -; d_gene: -; j_gene: TRBJ2-7; CDR3nt: TGTGCCAGCAGCCGGGGCGGCAGGGCCTACGAGCAGTACTTC; CDR3aa: CASSRGGRAYEQYF
v_gene: TRBV24-1; abundance: -; d_gene: TRBD2; j_gene: TRBJ2-3; CDR3nt: TGTGCCACCCAACGGGAGGGGAAGGGTACGCAGTATTTT; CDR3aa: CATQREGKGTQYF
v_gene: TRBV11-3; abundance: -; d_gene: -; j_gene: TRBJ1-2; CDR3nt: TGTGCCAACAGCTTAGATGGGGGTCGCGGCTACACCTTC; CDR3aa: CANSLDGGRGYTF
v_gene: TRBV4-2; abundance: many; d_gene: -; j_gene: TRBJ1-1; CDR3nt: TGTGCCAGCAGCCAAGAGGACGGGAAAGCTTTCTTT; CDR3aa: CASSQEDGKAFF
v_gene: TRBV29-1; abundance: -; d_gene: -; j_gene: TRBJ2-5; CDR3nt: TGCAGCGTTGGAGCATCCGAGACACTGTACTTC; CDR3aa: CSVGASETLYF
v_gene: TRBV10-3; abundance: -; d_gene: -; j_gene: TRBJ2-1; CDR3nt: TGTGCCATCAGTGAGTCTAGTGGGGTTCAGTTCTTC; CDR3aa: CAISESSGVQFF